A selection of T cell receptor beta chains follows, all from one sample in a study of Ad26.COV2.S vaccination and SARS-CoV-2 variants. Method: immunoSEQ multiplex PCR; TCRdb's copy keeps in-frame clones and lacks some. This sample has more than 300,000 clones, with around 83% found just once. Sequences were derived from peripheral blood, sampled in a trial of Ad26.COV2.S vaccine versus placebo. The receptors originated from a person between 18 and 65 years old who received the Ad26.COV2.S COVID-19 vaccine or a placebo. Both conserved end residues are part of each CDR3. The order of the fields is J gene, V gene, CDR3 length, D gene, clone size, CDR3 protein, CDR3 DNA. A D gene is named only where the DNA matches it firmly. Clone size is shown for a subset of rows, as once, few, many or a class of expanded clone.

j_call: TRBJ2-1; v_call: TRBV7-2; cdr3_length: 15; d_call: NA; clone_size: NA; cdr3_aa: CASSQGLQKGNEQFF; cdr3_nt: TGTGCCAGCAGCCAGGGACTCCAAAAAGGCAATGAGCAGTTCTTC
j_call: TRBJ2-5; v_call: TRBV10-2; cdr3_length: 15; d_call: NA; clone_size: NA; cdr3_aa: CASSEPYEEGETQYF; cdr3_nt: TGCGCCAGCAGTGAGCCCTATGAGGAAGGAGAGACCCAGTACTTC
j_call: TRBJ1-2; v_call: TRBV27; cdr3_length: 11; d_call: TRBD1; clone_size: NA; cdr3_aa: CASRDRLGYTF; cdr3_nt: TGTGCCAGCAGGGACAGGCTCGGCTACACCTTC
j_call: TRBJ2-4; v_call: TRBV4-3; cdr3_length: 15; d_call: TRBD2; clone_size: NA; cdr3_aa: CASSQRGGGENIQYF; cdr3_nt: TGCGCCAGCAGCCAGAGGGGCGGGGGAGAAAACATTCAGTACTTC
j_call: TRBJ1-3; v_call: TRBV5-3; cdr3_length: 15; d_call: NA; clone_size: NA; cdr3_aa: CARSLARGRGNTIYF; cdr3_nt: TGTGCCAGAAGCTTGGCGAGGGGAAGAGGAAACACCATATATTTT
j_call: TRBJ1-2; v_call: TRBV6-5; cdr3_length: 14; d_call: TRBD1; clone_size: NA; cdr3_aa: CASSMDRVGYGYTF; cdr3_nt: TGTGCCAGCAGTATGGACAGGGTCGGGTATGGCTACACCTTC
j_call: TRBJ1-1; v_call: TRBV30; cdr3_length: 13; d_call: NA; clone_size: NA; cdr3_aa: CAWSVAGVTEAFF; cdr3_nt: TGTGCCTGGAGTGTGGCAGGGGTCACTGAAGCTTTCTTT
j_call: TRBJ1-1; v_call: TRBV9; cdr3_length: 15; d_call: TRBD1; clone_size: NA; cdr3_aa: CASSVSPDRVTEAFF; cdr3_nt: TGTGCCAGCAGCGTAAGCCCCGACAGGGTCACTGAAGCTTTCTTT
j_call: TRBJ2-1; v_call: TRBV6-2/TRBV6-3; cdr3_length: 16; d_call: TRBD2; clone_size: few; cdr3_aa: CASSYRGGTWDNEQFF; cdr3_nt: TGTGCCAGCAGTTACCGCGGGGGTACATGGGACAATGAGCAGTTCTTC
j_call: TRBJ2-3; v_call: TRBV7-3; cdr3_length: 14; d_call: TRBD2; clone_size: NA; cdr3_aa: CASSSSGGTDTQYF; cdr3_nt: TGTGCCAGCAGCTCTAGCGGGGGCACAGATACGCAGTATTTT
j_call: TRBJ1-2; v_call: TRBV10-3; cdr3_length: 14; d_call: NA; clone_size: NA; cdr3_aa: CAISATKGGSGYTF; cdr3_nt: TGTGCCATCAGTGCTACGAAGGGGGGGAGTGGCTACACCTTC
j_call: TRBJ2-7; v_call: TRBV7-8; cdr3_length: 15; d_call: NA; clone_size: NA; cdr3_aa: CASSSKRQRKREQYF; cdr3_nt: TGTGCCAGCAGCTCGAAGAGACAGAGAAAAAGAGAGCAGTACTTC
j_call: TRBJ1-1; v_call: TRBV24-1; cdr3_length: 16; d_call: NA; clone_size: NA; cdr3_aa: CATSDFNGQRYTEAFF; cdr3_nt: TGTGCCACCAGTGATTTTAATGGTCAGAGGTACACTGAAGCTTTCTTT
j_call: TRBJ1-2; v_call: TRBV6-5; cdr3_length: 12; d_call: NA; clone_size: NA; cdr3_aa: CASNKEKYGYTF; cdr3_nt: TGTGCCAGCAACAAGGAGAAGTATGGCTACACCTTC
j_call: TRBJ1-2; v_call: TRBV6-5; cdr3_length: 14; d_call: NA; clone_size: NA; cdr3_aa: CASFSTPRDYGYTF; cdr3_nt: TGTGCCAGCTTTAGTACCCCCCGTGACTATGGCTACACCTTC
j_call: TRBJ1-1; v_call: TRBV30; cdr3_length: 11; d_call: NA; clone_size: NA; cdr3_aa: CALRRSTEAFF; cdr3_nt: TGTGCCTTGAGAAGGAGCACTGAAGCTTTCTTT
j_call: TRBJ1-3; v_call: TRBV25-1; cdr3_length: 15; d_call: NA; clone_size: NA; cdr3_aa: CASSVIGVSGNTIYF; cdr3_nt: TGTGCCAGCAGTGTTATAGGGGTCTCTGGAAACACCATATATTTT
j_call: TRBJ1-2; v_call: TRBV3-1/TRBV3-2; cdr3_length: 14; d_call: TRBD1; clone_size: NA; cdr3_aa: CASSPKGQGYGYTF; cdr3_nt: TGTGCCAGCAGCCCCAAAGGACAGGGCTATGGCTACACCTTC
j_call: TRBJ2-5; v_call: TRBV10-3; cdr3_length: 17; d_call: TRBD2; clone_size: NA; cdr3_aa: CAISRRDSGGAQETQYF; cdr3_nt: TGTGCCATCAGCCGGAGAGATAGCGGGGGAGCCCAAGAGACCCAGTACTTC
j_call: TRBJ2-3; v_call: TRBV20-1; cdr3_length: 11; d_call: NA; clone_size: few; cdr3_aa: CSADSTDTQYF; cdr3_nt: TGCAGTGCCGACAGCACAGATACGCAGTATTTT
j_call: TRBJ2-5; v_call: TRBV7-2; cdr3_length: 15; d_call: NA; clone_size: NA; cdr3_aa: CASSREGGGEETQYF; cdr3_nt: TGTGCCAGCAGCCGCGAAGGAGGGGGGGAGGAGACCCAGTACTTC
j_call: TRBJ2-6; v_call: TRBV5-1; cdr3_length: 16; d_call: NA; clone_size: NA; cdr3_aa: CASSLYRTSGANVLTF; cdr3_nt: TGCGCCAGCAGCTTGTACAGGACCTCTGGGGCCAACGTCCTGACTTTC
j_call: TRBJ2-3; v_call: TRBV15; cdr3_length: 15; d_call: NA; clone_size: NA; cdr3_aa: CATSWRGQETDTQYF; cdr3_nt: TGTGCCACCAGCTGGCGGGGGCAAGAAACAGATACGCAGTATTTT
j_call: TRBJ2-1; v_call: TRBV2; cdr3_length: 16; d_call: TRBD2; clone_size: NA; cdr3_aa: CASSGLLAGKYNEQFF; cdr3_nt: TGTGCCAGCAGTGGTCTACTAGCGGGGAAGTACAATGAGCAGTTCTTC
j_call: TRBJ2-5; v_call: TRBV25-1; cdr3_length: 16; d_call: TRBD2; clone_size: NA; cdr3_aa: CASSEGGGAVQETQYF; cdr3_nt: TGTGCCAGCAGTGAAGGGGGAGGGGCAGTCCAAGAGACCCAGTACTTC
j_call: TRBJ1-3; v_call: TRBV7-2; cdr3_length: 15; d_call: NA; clone_size: once; cdr3_aa: CASSSTLASGNTIYF; cdr3_nt: TGTGCCAGCAGCTCCACACTGGCCTCTGGAAACACCATATATTTT
j_call: TRBJ2-2; v_call: TRBV19; cdr3_length: 14; d_call: NA; clone_size: NA; cdr3_aa: CASRMVANTGELFF; cdr3_nt: TGTGCCAGTAGAATGGTTGCGAACACCGGGGAGCTGTTTTTT
j_call: TRBJ1-1; v_call: TRBV19; cdr3_length: 15; d_call: TRBD1; clone_size: NA; cdr3_aa: CASSSHRGVNTEAFF; cdr3_nt: TGTGCCAGTAGTAGCCACAGGGGTGTGAACACTGAAGCTTTCTTT
j_call: TRBJ1-6; v_call: TRBV30; cdr3_length: 14; d_call: NA; clone_size: NA; cdr3_aa: CAWRGGLMGSPLHF; cdr3_nt: TGTGCCTGGAGGGGGGGTTTGATGGGTTCACCCCTCCACTTT
j_call: TRBJ1-2; v_call: TRBV27; cdr3_length: 16; d_call: NA; clone_size: NA; cdr3_aa: CASSFLTGRTNYGYTF; cdr3_nt: TGTGCCAGCAGTTTCCTCACAGGGAGAACTAACTATGGCTACACCTTC
j_call: TRBJ1-6; v_call: TRBV19; cdr3_length: 18; d_call: NA; clone_size: NA; cdr3_aa: CASSIELSGTGDNSPLHF; cdr3_nt: TGTGCCAGTAGTATAGAGCTCTCGGGGACCGGCGATAATTCACCCCTCCACTTT
j_call: TRBJ2-6; v_call: TRBV5-1; cdr3_length: 17; d_call: NA; clone_size: NA; cdr3_aa: CASSVEPQGSGANVLTF; cdr3_nt: TGCGCCAGCAGCGTGGAACCCCAGGGGTCTGGGGCCAACGTCCTGACTTTC
j_call: TRBJ2-1; v_call: TRBV6-2/TRBV6-3; cdr3_length: 17; d_call: TRBD1; clone_size: few; cdr3_aa: CASSYSTGVGSYNEQFF; cdr3_nt: TGTGCCAGCAGTTACTCGACAGGGGTCGGGTCCTACAATGAGCAGTTCTTC
j_call: TRBJ2-3; v_call: TRBV7-9; cdr3_length: 15; d_call: TRBD1; clone_size: NA; cdr3_aa: CASSSTGKSTDTQYF; cdr3_nt: TGTGCCAGCAGCTCGACAGGGAAAAGCACAGATACGCAGTATTTT
j_call: TRBJ1-2; v_call: TRBV30; cdr3_length: 15; d_call: TRBD1; clone_size: few; cdr3_aa: CARGQGKGYNYGYTF; cdr3_nt: TGTGCCCGCGGACAGGGGAAGGGGTATAACTATGGCTACACCTTC
j_call: TRBJ1-5; v_call: TRBV2; cdr3_length: 14; d_call: NA; clone_size: NA; cdr3_aa: CASSVVAGNQPQHF; cdr3_nt: TGTGCCAGCAGTGTGGTTGCGGGCAATCAGCCCCAGCATTTT
j_call: TRBJ1-2; v_call: TRBV4-2; cdr3_length: 12; d_call: NA; clone_size: NA; cdr3_aa: CASSLDWGGYTF; cdr3_nt: TGTGCCAGCAGCCTCGATTGGGGTGGCTACACCTTC
j_call: TRBJ2-2; v_call: TRBV24-1; cdr3_length: 15; d_call: NA; clone_size: NA; cdr3_aa: CATSDRSANTGELFF; cdr3_nt: TGTGCCACCAGTGATCGTAGCGCGAACACCGGGGAGCTGTTTTTT
j_call: TRBJ2-5; v_call: TRBV11-2; cdr3_length: 13; d_call: NA; clone_size: NA; cdr3_aa: CASSRDGGETQYF; cdr3_nt: TGTGCCAGCAGTCGAGACGGGGGAGAGACCCAGTACTTC
j_call: TRBJ2-7; v_call: TRBV28; cdr3_length: 11; d_call: NA; clone_size: NA; cdr3_aa: CASSFRGEQYF; cdr3_nt: TGTGCCAGCAGTTTTAGGGGTGAGCAGTACTTC
j_call: TRBJ2-7; v_call: TRBV6-6; cdr3_length: 15; d_call: NA; clone_size: NA; cdr3_aa: CASSPGSISTYEQYF; cdr3_nt: TGTGCCAGCAGTCCCGGATCCATCTCAACCTACGAGCAGTACTTC
j_call: TRBJ2-3; v_call: TRBV2; cdr3_length: 19; d_call: NA; clone_size: few; cdr3_aa: CASRPKVGGAGTRTDTQYF; cdr3_nt: TGTGCCAGCAGGCCCAAGGTCGGTGGAGCGGGGACACGCACAGATACGCAGTATTTT